Below, 19 T cell receptor beta chains from the same sample are listed, as sequenced in a study of blood T cells in healthy people across ages. Through a sample-barcoded 5' primer and a J-beta primer mix, a second PCR was run for roughly 6 to 11 cycles. Using its own MiXCR run on the 5' RACE reads, TCRdb lists one record per CDR3 protein. The repertoire consists of roughly 720,000 distinct CDR3 sequences, with about 55% occurring once and the leading ten covering about 38%. Sequenced material: blood. These receptors all stem from a man aged 80 or over in good health.

In this sample, this clonotype turned up a few times. The rearrangement uses TRBV12-3 or TRBV12-4 and TRBJ2-5; perhaps TRBD2 as D (5 bases). V lost 6 bases, J lost 7 bases, and 15 bases lay in between. CDR3 length: 13 amino acids. DNA for the CDR3: TGTGCCAGCAGCGGGCAGCCCGCGGGGACCCAGTACTTC. It codes for CASSGQPAGTQYF.

V is TRBV5-1 and J is TRBJ1-1, with a possible D match to TRBD1 (5 bases). There are 15 residues in the CDR3. Trimming removed 4 bases at V and 2 bases at J, with 15 bases between. The germline V gene encodes CDR1 SGHRS and CDR2 YFSETQ. CDR3 bases: TGCGCCAGCAGCCTTACCATCCAGGGAAACACTGAAGCTTTCTTT. Residues: CASSLTIQGNTEAFF.

The chain combines TRBV7-9 with TRBJ1-4; possibly TRBD1 for D (6 bases). Trimming removed 2 bases from V and 7 bases from J, with 14 bases in between. This CDR3 has 15 residues. Germline V CDR1 and CDR2: SEHNR, FQNEAQ (reference sequence). The chain's CDR3 is CASSLSGQGSEKLFF. CDR3 nucleotides: TGTGCCAGCAGCTTATCGGGGCAGGGGTCTGAAAAACTGTTTTTT.

The chain is built from TRBV12-3 or TRBV12-4 and TRBJ1-1; a weak D match, TRBD1 (5 bases). Deletions cut 6 bases from V and 1 base from J, with 9 bases between. The CDR3 length is 13 residues. CDR3 in amino acids: CASSQQANTEAFF. In DNA form, the CDR3 reads TGTGCCAGCAGCCAACAGGCGAACACTGAAGCTTTCTTT.

This clonotype was counted between two and nine times. J is TRBJ2-7 and V is TRBV29-1, with D perhaps given as TRBD1 or TRBD2 (6 bases each). CDR3 size: 14 residues. V lost 6 bases and J lost 2, with 17 bases in between. Germline V CDR1 and CDR2: SQVTM, ANQGSEA. CDR3 DNA: TGCAGCGTAGAGAAGGGGGAGGCCCCCTACGAGCAGTACTTC. The encoded protein is CSVEKGEAPYEQYF.

This clonotype came up a few times. The chain recombines TRBV7-2 with TRBJ2-5; 7 bases line up with TRBD2. The end of the DNA fits TRBJ2-7 better, so the J call may be wrong. CDR3 length equals 14 residues. CDR1 is SGHTA and CDR2 is FQGNSA in the germline V gene. Written as DNA, the CDR3 is TGTGCCAGCAGCTTAGCGGGGGGGGTAAACGAGCAGTACTTC. Its translation: CASSLAGGVNEQYF.

This clonotype was counted many times. The chain couples TRBV29-1 to TRBJ2-3; no definite D call. The germline V and J ends were trimmed by 4 bases and 2 bases, with 1 base remaining between them. The CDR3 spans 10 residues. Germline CDR1 and CDR2: SQVTM and ANQGSEA. In DNA form, the CDR3 reads TGCAGCGTTGCCACAGATACGCAGTATTTT. The encoded protein is CSVATDTQYF.

This clonotype was found many times. The CDR3 sequence is CASSTSATPYYEQYF. Here the CDR3 DNA reads TGTGCCAGCAGCACCAGCGCGACCCCCTACTACGAGCAGTACTTC. V usage is TRBV7-9 and J usage is TRBJ2-7; D uncertain. The CDR3 covers 15 residues. Germline CDR1 SEHNR, CDR2 FQNEAQ (reference sequence). Trimming left V 5 bases short and J 3 bases short, with 17 bases between.

This chain links TRBV5-5 with TRBJ2-7; 9 bases agree with TRBD1. The CDR3 has 16 residues. Trimming at V came to 0 bases and at J to 2 bases, leaving 6 bases not matched to a gene. Germline V gene sequence: CDR1 SGHKS, CDR2 YYEKEE (reference sequence). CDR3 bases: TGTGCCAGCAGCTTGGATGCCGGGACAGGGACCTACGAGCAGTACTTC. It is translated as CASSLDAGTGTYEQYF.

This clonotype was detected only once. CDR3 protein: CASSPRISYEQYF. The CDR3 DNA follows: TGTGCCAGCAGTCCAAGGATCTCCTACGAGCAGTACTTC. V is TRBV7-9 and J is TRBJ2-1, with D uncertain. TRBJ2-7 explains the end of the DNA better; the J call may be wrong. The germline V gene has CDR1 SEHNR and CDR2 FQNEAQ (reference sequence). This CDR3 is 13 amino acids long.

Points on this clonotype: The junction and the germline gene differ at one end; a read error may be behind it. The gene calls are TRBV2 and TRBJ1-1, with D unclear. Germline loops: CDR1 SNHLY, CDR2 FYNNEI. The CDR3 sequence is 15 residues long. CDR3 loop: CASRQRLEANTETFF. As DNA, the CDR3 is TGTGCCAGCAGGCAAAGACTCGAGGCAAACACTGAAACTTTCTTT.

The rearrangement links TRBV29-1 to TRBJ2-2; D is possibly TRBD2 (5 bases). V was clipped by 7 bases and J by 3 bases, with 15 bases between them. Germline-derived CDR1 and CDR2 are SQVTM and ANQGSEA. The CDR3 runs to 14 residues. The CDR3, as DNA: TGCAGCGCCCGAGAGGCAGCGGACACCGGGGAGCTGTTTTTT. Translating gives CSAREAADTGELFF.

This clonotype was counted a few times. The CDR3 is CASSSPSGYSTDTQYF. For the CDR3, the DNA is TGTGCCAGCAGCTCCCCTAGCGGATATAGCACAGATACGCAGTATTTT. J is TRBJ2-3 and V is TRBV7-2, with 7 positions matching TRBD2. The CDR3 has 16 residues. CDR1 is SGHTA and CDR2 is FQGNSA in the germline V gene. V trimming: 4 bases; J trimming: 0 bases; junction bases outside the gene matches: 7.

This chain joins TRBV20-1 and TRBJ1-4, with a weak D call TRBD1 (6 bases). The CDR3 spans 19 residues. Trimming took 1 base from V and 8 from J, leaving 29 bases between them. Germline CDR1 is DFQATT and CDR2 is SNEGSKA (reference sequence). The DNA of the CDR3 is TGCAGTGCTAGAGCACAGGGACGTAAGGACCCGAGGACCCAAGAAAAACTGTTTTTT. This gives the protein CSARAQGRKDPRTQEKLFF.

The chain has TRBV24-1 and TRBJ2-1; D may be TRBD2 (6 bases). Trimming removed 3 bases from V and 10 bases from J, with 15 bases in between. CDR3 length equals 14 residues. Germline CDR1 KGHDR, CDR2 SFDVKD. The CDR3 region is CATSDRRLGGEQFF. Here the CDR3 DNA reads TGTGCCACCAGTGATCGACGACTGGGAGGAGAGCAGTTCTTC.

This clonotype was detected only once. At one of its ends the junction is not consistent with the germline gene, which may arise from a read error. This chain joins TRBV12-3 or TRBV12-4 and TRBJ2-1; perhaps TRBD2 as D (5 bases). The CDR3 spans 12 residues. The CDR3 nucleotides are TGTGCCAGCAGGAGCGGCTACAATGTGCAGTTCTTC. It is translated as CASRSGYNVQFF.

The chain joins TRBV2 to TRBJ1-1; 7 bases fit TRBD1. The CDR3 runs 13 residues. V shed 6 bases and J 6 bases; nucleotides not matched to a gene: 7. Germline V gene lookup returns CDR1 SNHLY and CDR2 FYNNEI. The CDR3 nucleotides are TGTGCCAGCAGCGCCGACAGGGAGTCTGAAGCTTTCTTT. Its protein is CASSADRESEAFF.

A word on this clonotype: This may come from a read error, since a much larger clone is one base off. The rearrangement uses TRBV12-3 or TRBV12-4 and TRBJ2-1, with a tentative D call TRBD1 (5 bases). The CDR3 has 17 residues. The CDR3 DNA reads as TGTGCCAGCAGTGTAGCCCCAGCAGGGCCCTATGGGAATGAGCAGTTCTTC. Translation gives CASSVAPAGPYGNEQFF.

This clonotype was counted a few times. V is TRBV18 and J is TRBJ2-4; no clear D. The CDR3 is made up of 15 amino acids. Germline-derived CDR1 and CDR2 are KGHSH and LQKENI. The germline V and J ends were trimmed by 3 bases and 6 bases, with 15 bases remaining between them. The DNA for the CDR3 is TGTGCCAGCTCACCGATTATGGGGTCTGGAAACATTCAGTACTTC. Residues: CASSPIMGSGNIQYF.